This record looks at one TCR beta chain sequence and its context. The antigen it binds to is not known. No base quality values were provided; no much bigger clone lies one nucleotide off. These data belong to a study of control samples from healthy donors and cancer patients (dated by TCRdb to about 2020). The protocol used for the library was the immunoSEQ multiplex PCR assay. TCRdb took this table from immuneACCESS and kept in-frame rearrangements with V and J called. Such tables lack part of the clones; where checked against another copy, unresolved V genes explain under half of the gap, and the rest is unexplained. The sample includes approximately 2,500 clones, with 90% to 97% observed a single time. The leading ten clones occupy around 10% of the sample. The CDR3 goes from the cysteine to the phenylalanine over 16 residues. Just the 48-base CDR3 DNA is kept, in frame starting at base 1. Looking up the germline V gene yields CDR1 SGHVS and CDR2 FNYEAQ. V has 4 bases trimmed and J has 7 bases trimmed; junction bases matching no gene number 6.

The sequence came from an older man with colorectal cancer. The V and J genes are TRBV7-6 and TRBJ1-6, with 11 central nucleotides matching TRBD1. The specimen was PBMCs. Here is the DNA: TGTGCCAGCAGCTCGGGACAGGGGGGAGGGAATTCACCCCTCCACTTT. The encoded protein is CASSSGQGGGNSPLHF.